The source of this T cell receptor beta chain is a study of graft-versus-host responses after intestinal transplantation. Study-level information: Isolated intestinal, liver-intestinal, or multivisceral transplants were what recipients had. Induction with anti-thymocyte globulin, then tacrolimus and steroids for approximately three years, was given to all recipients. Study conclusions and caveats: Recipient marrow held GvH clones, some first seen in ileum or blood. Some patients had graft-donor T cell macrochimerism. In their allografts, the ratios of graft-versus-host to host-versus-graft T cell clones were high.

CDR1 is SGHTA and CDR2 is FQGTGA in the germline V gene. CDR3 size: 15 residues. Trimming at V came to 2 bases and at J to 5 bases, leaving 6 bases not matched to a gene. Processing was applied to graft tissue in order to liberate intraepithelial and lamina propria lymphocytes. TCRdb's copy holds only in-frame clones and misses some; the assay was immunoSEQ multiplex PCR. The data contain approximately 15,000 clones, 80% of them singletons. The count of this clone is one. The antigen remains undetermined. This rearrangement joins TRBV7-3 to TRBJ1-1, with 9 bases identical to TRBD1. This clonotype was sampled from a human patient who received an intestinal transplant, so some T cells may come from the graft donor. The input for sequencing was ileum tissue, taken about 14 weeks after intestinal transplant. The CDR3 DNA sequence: TGTGCCAGCAGCTTAGCGGGGACAGGGATGACTGAAGCTTTCTTT. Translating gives CASSLAGTGMTEAFF.